A single T cell receptor beta chain is shown here with its context. What it binds is unknown. Looked up from germline, CDR1 is MNHEY and CDR2 is SMNVEV (reference sequence). There are 15 residues in the CDR3. J was trimmed by 9 bases and V by 0 bases; bases with no gene match: 11. This sample is drawn from a study of T cells in localized non-small cell lung cancer. Study-wide points: Because sequencing included only one region (of the tumor), heterogeneity remains possible.

Assay used: immunoSEQ multiplex PCR; TCRdb lists only in-frame clones, some missing. Of approximately 60,000 clones listed, about nine tenths are singletons. The receptor was isolated from a woman aged 35 to 75 with stage I lung adenocarcinoma. The input for sequencing was peripheral blood, taken before any cancer treatment. V gene TRBV27 combines with J gene TRBJ2-7; 7 nucleotides line up with TRBD2. CDR3 sequence (DNA): TGTGCCAGCAGTTTATCGGCCGGGGGGACGGTCGGGCAGTACTTC. This encodes CASSLSAGGTVGQYF.